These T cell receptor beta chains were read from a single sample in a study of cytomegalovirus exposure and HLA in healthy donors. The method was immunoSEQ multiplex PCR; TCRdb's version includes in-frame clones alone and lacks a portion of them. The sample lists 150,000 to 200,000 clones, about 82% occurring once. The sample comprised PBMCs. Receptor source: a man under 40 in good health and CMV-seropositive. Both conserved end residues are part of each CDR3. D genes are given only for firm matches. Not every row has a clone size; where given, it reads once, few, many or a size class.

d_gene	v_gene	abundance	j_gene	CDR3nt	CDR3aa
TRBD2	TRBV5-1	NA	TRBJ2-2	TGCGCCAGCAGCTCCTTGGGCGGGGGGAACACCGGGGAGCTGTTTTTT	CASSSLGGGNTGELFF
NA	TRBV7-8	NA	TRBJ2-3	TGTGCCAGCAGCTTAGGAGCAGATACGCAGTATTTT	CASSLGADTQYF
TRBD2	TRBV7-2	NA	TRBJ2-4	TGTGCCAGCAGCTTCCAACTAGCGGGGGGGCCGAACATTCAGTACTTC	CASSFQLAGGPNIQYF
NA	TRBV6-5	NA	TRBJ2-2	TGTGCCAGCAGGACAACTAGGGAGTCCGGGGAGCTGTTTTTT	CASRTTRESGELFF
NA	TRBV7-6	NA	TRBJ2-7	TGTGCCAGCAGCCTACCCTCCGGGGGGCACGAGCAGTACTTC	CASSLPSGGHEQYF
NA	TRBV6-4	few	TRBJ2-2	TGTGCCAGCAGTGACTCGGGGGGTACCGGGGAGCTGTTTTTT	CASSDSGGTGELFF
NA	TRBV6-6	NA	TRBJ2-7	TGTGCCAGTTGGGTAGGGGGCGGGACCTACGAGCAGTACTTC	CASWVGGGTYEQYF
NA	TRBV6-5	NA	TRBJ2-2	TGTGCCAGCAGTGCGTTCGAGCCGGGGACCGGGGAGCTGTTTTTT	CASSAFEPGTGELFF
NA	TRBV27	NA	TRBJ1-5	TGTGCCAGCAGTTTAATTCAGGGTCAGCATCAGCCCCAGCATTTT	CASSLIQGQHQPQHF
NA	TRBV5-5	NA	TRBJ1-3	TGTGCCAGCAGCTTGGATTCTACCATATATTTT	CASSLDSTIYF
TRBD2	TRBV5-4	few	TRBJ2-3	TGTGCCAGCAGCTTGGGTAGCGGGGGGAACACAGATACGCAGTATTTT	CASSLGSGGNTDTQYF
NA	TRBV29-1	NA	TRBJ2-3	TGCAGCGTTGAAGATCGGGGAACCGGAAAGGGCACAGATACGCAGTATTTT	CSVEDRGTGKGTDTQYF
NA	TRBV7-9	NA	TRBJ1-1	TGTGCCAGCAGCCGACAGTACACTGAAGCTTTCTTT	CASSRQYTEAFF
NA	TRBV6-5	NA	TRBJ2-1	TGTGCCAGCACGCCTAGCGCCTACAATGAGCAGTTCTTC	CASTPSAYNEQFF
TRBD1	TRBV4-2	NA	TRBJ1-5	TGTGCCAGCAGCCGCGGACAGGGCGGTAATCAGCCCCAGCATTTT	CASSRGQGGNQPQHF
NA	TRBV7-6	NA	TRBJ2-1	TGTGCCTCCAGGGAAGGAGGGTACAATGAGCAGTTCTTC	CASREGGYNEQFF
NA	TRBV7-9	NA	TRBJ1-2	TGTGCCAGCAGCTTAGGTGTGGCAGGGAACTATGGCTACACCTTC	CASSLGVAGNYGYTF
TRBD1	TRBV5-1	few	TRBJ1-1	TGCGCCAGCAGCCCCCGGCGGGTAATAGCTGGACAGGGGACTGAAGCTTTCTTT	CASSPRRVIAGQGTEAFF
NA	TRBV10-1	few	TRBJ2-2	TGCGCCAGCGGGGCGAGGAACACCGGGGAGCTGTTTTTT	CASGARNTGELFF
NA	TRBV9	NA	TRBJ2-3	TGTGCCAGCAGCGTAGGTAGAACAGATACGCAGTATTTT	CASSVGRTDTQYF
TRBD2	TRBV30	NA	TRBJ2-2	TGTGCCTGGAGGGACTTAGCGGGGTTGAACACCGGGGAGCTGTTTTTT	CAWRDLAGLNTGELFF
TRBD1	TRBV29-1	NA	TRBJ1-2	TGCAGCACTGGCGAGAGGAACAGGGGGCGCAACTATGGCTACACCTTC	CSTGERNRGRNYGYTF
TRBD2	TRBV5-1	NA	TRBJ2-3	TGCGCCAGCAGCTTTCGGGCTAGCGGGGGCACAGATACGCAGTATTTT	CASSFRASGGTDTQYF
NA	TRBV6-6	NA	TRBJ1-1	TGTGCCAGCAGTTCCCTAACAGCAGGCGATGGTGAAGCTTTCTTT	CASSSLTAGDGEAFF
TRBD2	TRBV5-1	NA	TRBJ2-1	TGCGCCAGCAGCTTGGTACTAGCGGGGAACAATGAGCAGTTCTTC	CASSLVLAGNNEQFF
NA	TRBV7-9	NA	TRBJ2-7	TGTGCCAGCAGCTTAGATCCCCCCTACTACGAGCAGTACTTC	CASSLDPPYYEQYF
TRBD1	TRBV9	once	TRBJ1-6	TGTGCCAGCAGCTTAGGACAGGGTAGCTCACCCCTCCACTTT	CASSLGQGSSPLHF
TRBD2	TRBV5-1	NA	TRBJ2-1	TGCGCCAGCAGCTTGAGGCCTAGCGGGGGGGAAAAGTGGAACAATGAGCAGTTCTTC	CASSLRPSGGEKWNNEQFF
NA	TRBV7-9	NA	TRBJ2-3	TGTGCCAGCAGCATTCAGACAGGAGGCACAGATACGCAGTATTTT	CASSIQTGGTDTQYF
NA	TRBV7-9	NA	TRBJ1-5	TGTGCCAGCAGCCCTCCGGGTAGCAATCAGCCCCAGCATTTT	CASSPPGSNQPQHF
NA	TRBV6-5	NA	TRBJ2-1	TGTGCCAGCAGTTACCCCGACAGCAATGAGCAGTTCTTC	CASSYPDSNEQFF
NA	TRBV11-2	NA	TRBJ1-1	TGTGCCAGCAGCTTTACAGGGTTGAACACTGAAGCTTTCTTT	CASSFTGLNTEAFF
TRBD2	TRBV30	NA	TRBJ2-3	TGTGCCTGGAGGCGGGGGGCCGGGGATACGCAGTATTTT	CAWRRGAGDTQYF
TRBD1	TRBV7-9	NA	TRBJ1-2	TGTGCCAGCAGCTCCGGACAGGGGACGGACTATGGCTACACCTTC	CASSSGQGTDYGYTF
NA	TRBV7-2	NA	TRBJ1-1	TGTGCCAGCAGCTCCGGACAGCTTGTGAACACTGAAGCTTTCTTT	CASSSGQLVNTEAFF
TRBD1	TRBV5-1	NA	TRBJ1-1	TGCGCCAGCAGCCCAACAGGGGCCCGTGAAGCTTTCTTT	CASSPTGAREAFF
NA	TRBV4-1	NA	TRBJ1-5	TGCGCCAGCAGCCAAGGTGGGGGGAGCAATCAGCCCCAGCATTTT	CASSQGGGSNQPQHF
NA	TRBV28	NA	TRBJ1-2	TGTGCCAGCTCCCAAGGGGGTAACTATGGCTACACCTTC	CASSQGGNYGYTF
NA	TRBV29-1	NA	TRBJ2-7	TGCAGCGCTCGACTAGCCTACGAGCAGTACTTC	CSARLAYEQYF
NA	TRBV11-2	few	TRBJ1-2	TGTGCCAGCAGCCAACTTTACAGGGACGGTGGCTACACCTTC	CASSQLYRDGGYTF
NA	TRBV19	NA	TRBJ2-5	TGTGCCAGTAGTATACAGGGGGGAGAGACCCAGTACTTC	CASSIQGGETQYF
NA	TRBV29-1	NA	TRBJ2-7	TGCAGCGTTGTCAACTATATTAAGGTCTACTCCTACGAGCAGTACTTC	CSVVNYIKVYSYEQYF
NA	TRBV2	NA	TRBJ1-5	TGTGCCAGCAGTGAAAAGATCTACAATCAGCCCCAGCATTTT	CASSEKIYNQPQHF
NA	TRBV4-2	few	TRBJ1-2	TGTGCCAGCAGCCAGCAGGGCAACTATGGCTACACCTTC	CASSQQGNYGYTF
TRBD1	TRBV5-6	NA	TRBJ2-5	TGTGCCAGCAGCGAGATACAGGGGTCAGGGGAGACCCAGTACTTC	CASSEIQGSGETQYF
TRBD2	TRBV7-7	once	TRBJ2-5	TGTGCTAGCAGCCTCGGACTAGAGGGAGAGACCCAGTACTTC	CASSLGLEGETQYF
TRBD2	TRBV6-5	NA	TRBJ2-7	TGTGCCAGCAGTTACTCGATGCTAGCGGGGGGGCGCGAGCAGTACTTC	CASSYSMLAGGREQYF
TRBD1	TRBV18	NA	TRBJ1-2	TGTGCCAGCTCCCCTTCCGGGACAGAAATAATCTATGGCTACACCTTC	CASSPSGTEIIYGYTF
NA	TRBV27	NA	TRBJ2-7	TGTGCCAGCAGCTCGGGTAGGGGCGAGCAGTACTTC	CASSSGRGEQYF
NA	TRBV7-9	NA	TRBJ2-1	TGTGCCAGCAGCTTAAGCCATGAGCAGTTCTTC	CASSLSHEQFF
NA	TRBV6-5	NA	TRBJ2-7	TGTGCCAGCAGTTACTCGAGTAGAGAGCAGTACTTC	CASSYSSREQYF
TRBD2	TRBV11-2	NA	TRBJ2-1	TGTGCCAGCAGCTATCCCCTAGCGGGGGGAAACAATGAGCAGTTCTTC	CASSYPLAGGNNEQFF
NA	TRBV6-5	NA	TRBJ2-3	TGTGCCAGCAGCTGGGGCCTACTCACAGATACGCAGTATTTT	CASSWGLLTDTQYF
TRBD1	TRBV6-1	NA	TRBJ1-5	TGTGCCAGCAGGATTGGGACAGGGGGCGATCAGCCCCAGCATTTT	CASRIGTGGDQPQHF